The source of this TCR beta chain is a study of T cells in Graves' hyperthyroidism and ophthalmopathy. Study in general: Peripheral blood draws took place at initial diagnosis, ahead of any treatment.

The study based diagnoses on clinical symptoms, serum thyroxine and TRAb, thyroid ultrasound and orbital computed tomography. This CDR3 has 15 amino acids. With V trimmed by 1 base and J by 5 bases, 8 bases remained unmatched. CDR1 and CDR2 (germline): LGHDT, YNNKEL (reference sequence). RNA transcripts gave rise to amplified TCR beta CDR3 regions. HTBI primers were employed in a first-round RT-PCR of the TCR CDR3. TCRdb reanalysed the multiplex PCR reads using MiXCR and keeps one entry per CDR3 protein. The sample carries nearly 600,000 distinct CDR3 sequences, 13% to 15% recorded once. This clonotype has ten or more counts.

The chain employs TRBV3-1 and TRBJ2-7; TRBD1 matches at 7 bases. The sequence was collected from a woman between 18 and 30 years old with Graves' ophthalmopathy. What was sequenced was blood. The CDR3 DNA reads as TGTGCCAGCAGCCAAGGATCCACAGGGGCGAACGAGCAGTACTTC. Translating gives CASSQGSTGANEQYF.